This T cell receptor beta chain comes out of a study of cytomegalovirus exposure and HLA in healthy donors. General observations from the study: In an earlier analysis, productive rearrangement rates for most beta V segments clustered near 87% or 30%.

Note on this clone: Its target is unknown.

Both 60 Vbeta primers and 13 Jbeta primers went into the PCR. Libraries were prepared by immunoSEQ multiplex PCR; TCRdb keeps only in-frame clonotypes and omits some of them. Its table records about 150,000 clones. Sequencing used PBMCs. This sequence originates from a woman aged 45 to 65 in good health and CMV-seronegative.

CDR3 nucleotides: TGTGCCAGCAGCCCGTCCCCCGAGGGGAACACTGAAGCTTTCTTT. Translated: CASSPSPEGNTEAFF. The chain couples TRBV7-6 to TRBJ1-1; D gene ambiguous. From germline, CDR1 is SGHVS and CDR2 FNYEAQ. The CDR3 has 15 residues. V gave up 5 bases and J gave up 1 base, with 14 bases separating them.